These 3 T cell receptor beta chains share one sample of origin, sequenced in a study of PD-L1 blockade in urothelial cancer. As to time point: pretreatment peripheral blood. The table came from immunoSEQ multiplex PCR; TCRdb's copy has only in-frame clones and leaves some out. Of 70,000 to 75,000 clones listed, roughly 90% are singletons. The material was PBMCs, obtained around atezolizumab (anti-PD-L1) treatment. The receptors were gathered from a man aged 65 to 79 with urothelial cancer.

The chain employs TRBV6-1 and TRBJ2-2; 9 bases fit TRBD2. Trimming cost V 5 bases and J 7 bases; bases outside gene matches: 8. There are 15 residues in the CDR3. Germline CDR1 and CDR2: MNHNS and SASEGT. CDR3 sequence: CASSPAGGVVGELFF. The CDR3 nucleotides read TGTGCCAGCAGTCCAGCGGGAGGTGTGGTCGGGGAGCTGTTTTTT.

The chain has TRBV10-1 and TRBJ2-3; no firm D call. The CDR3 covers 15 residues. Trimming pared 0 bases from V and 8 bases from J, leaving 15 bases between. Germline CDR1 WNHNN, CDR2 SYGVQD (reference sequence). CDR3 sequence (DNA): TGCGCCAGCAGTGAGTCGGCAGGCCGTCTTGTTACGCAGTATTTT. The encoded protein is CASSESAGRLVTQYF.

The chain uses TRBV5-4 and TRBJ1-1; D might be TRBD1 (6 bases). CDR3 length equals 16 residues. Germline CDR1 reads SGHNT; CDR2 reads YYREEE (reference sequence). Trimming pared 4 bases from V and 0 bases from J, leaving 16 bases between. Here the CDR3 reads CASSHSMTGMNTEAFF. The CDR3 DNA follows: TGTGCCAGCAGCCACTCAATGACAGGCATGAACACTGAAGCTTTCTTT.